The 20 T cell receptor beta chains below all came from one sample that was sequenced in a study of shared clonotypes between healthy human individuals (TCRdb year 2020). The library relied on the immunoSEQ multiplex PCR assay. The clones in this table, taken by TCRdb from immuneACCESS, are in-frame only. Not every clone is retained; where verified, under half of the shortfall comes from an unresolved V gene, and the cause of the rest is unknown. The sample profile shows some 1,100,000 clones; 75% to 85% of them were found once. The ten largest make up 0.52% of the sample. The sample taken for sequencing was memory CD4+ T cells from PBMCs. Interpreted using the paper, the cell subset or site label stands for: CD45RA-negative fraction. The receptors here all came from a man aged 18 to 29 in good health. Some clones in this sample may be carry-over from other donors' samples.

The chain joins TRBV29-1 to TRBJ2-3; D unresolved. Trimming took 1 base from V and 2 from J, leaving 19 bases between them. This CDR3 has 17 residues. From germline, CDR1 is SQVTM and CDR2 ANQGSEA. Here the CDR3 DNA reads TGCAGCGTTGAAGGGTCGGCGGCCCTGGGGATCACAGATACGCAGTATTTT. It specifies CSVEGSAALGITDTQYF.

The chain recombines TRBV30 with TRBJ2-7, with D maybe TRBD1 (5 bases). The CDR3 has 17 amino acids. From germline, CDR1 is GTSNPN and CDR2 SVGIG (reference sequence). Deletions cut 0 bases from V and 7 bases from J, with 25 bases between. CDR3 coding DNA: TGTGCCTGGAGTGTCGGTCAGGGCCGAAAGAAAAAGAGGGAGCAGTACTTC. Encoded protein: CAWSVGQGRKKKREQYF.

J is TRBJ2-2 and V is TRBV7-3, with no clear D. CDR3 size: 13 residues. Germline V gene data show CDR1 as SGHTA and CDR2 as FQGTGA. V was clipped by 3 bases and J by 2 bases, with 4 bases between them. CDR3 nucleotides: TGTGCCAGCAGCTTGACTAACACCGGGGAGCTGTTTTTT. Translated, it gives CASSLTNTGELFF. Supplemented by reference TRBV7-3 and TRBJ2-2, the full variable domain reads GAGVSQTPSNKVTEKGKYVELRCDPISGHTALYWYRQSLGQGPEFLIYFQGTGAADDSGLPNDRFFAVRPEGSVSTLKIQRTERGDSAVYLCASSLTNTGELFFGEGSRLTVL.

This clone was seen a few times. The V and J genes are TRBV10-3 and TRBJ1-1, with TRBD1 as a possible D gene (5 bases). V was cut by 5 bases and J by 4 bases, with 14 bases left in between. The CDR3 is 14 residues long. Germline lookup yields CDR1 ENHRY and CDR2 SYGVKD. The CDR3 loop reads CAISSPQAGTEAFF. The CDR3 DNA reads TGTGCCATCAGTAGCCCACAGGCTGGCACTGAAGCTTTCTTT.

Points on this clone: A much larger clone lies a single base off, so this may be a read error. The chain joins TRBV30 to TRBJ1-2; a weak D match, TRBD1 (5 bases). Germline V gene data show CDR1 as GTSNPN and CDR2 as SVGIG (reference sequence). This CDR3 comprises 13 residues. V shed 3 bases and J shed 3 bases, with 11 bases lying between them. DNA for the CDR3: TGTGCCTGGAGGAGGGGAAGGGACTATGGCTACACCTTC. Protein product: CAWRRGRDYGYTF. Complete variable domain (other parts from reference TRBV30 and TRBJ1-2): SQTIHQWPATLVQPVGSPLSLECTVEGTSNPNLYWYRQAAGRGLQLLFYSVGIGQISSEVPQNLSASRPQDRQFILSSKKLLLSDSGFYLCAWRRGRDYGYTFGSGTRLTVV.

The genes are TRBV9 and TRBJ2-2, with D possibly TRBD2 on 5 matching bases. This CDR3 comprises 15 residues. The germline V gene has CDR1 SGDLS and CDR2 YYNGEE. V lost 0 bases to trimming and J lost 8 bases, with 14 bases between them. This CDR3 reads CASSVAGLPWGELFF. CDR3 bases: TGTGCCAGCAGCGTAGCGGGATTACCGTGGGGGGAGCTGTTTTTT.

In regard to this clone: At the DNA level, this CDR3 is encoded by other sequences in the same sample as well. V gene TRBV28 combines with J gene TRBJ2-7; D uncertain. Trimming took off 1 base at V and 2 bases at J, with 6 bases between the two ends. The CDR3 contains 13 residues. Germline V gene sequence: CDR1 MDHEN, CDR2 SYDVKM. The CDR3 DNA reads as TGTGCCAGCAGTTTATTAGGTACCTACGAGCAGTACTTC. This sequence encodes CASSLLGTYEQYF.

The V and J genes are TRBV28 and TRBJ2-1, with D possibly matching TRBD1 (6 bases). V lost 2 bases and J lost 15, with 14 bases in between. The CDR3 contains 12 residues. Germline V gene sequence: CDR1 MDHEN, CDR2 SYDVKM. CDR3 bases: TGTGCCAGCAGTTTAGGGGGCGGGCGACTGTTCTTC. This codes for CASSLGGGRLFF. Together with reference TRBV28 and TRBJ2-1, the CDR3 gives the full variable domain: DVKVTQSSRYLVKRTGEKVFLECVQDMDHENMFWYRQDPGLGLRLIYFSYDVKMKEKGDIPEGYSVSREKKERFSLILESASTNQTSMYLCASSLGGGRLFFGPGTRLTVL.

J is TRBJ1-2 and V is TRBV7-9; a possible D gene is TRBD1 (6 bases). The V end lost 0 bases, the J end lost 4 bases, and 9 bases lay between the germline ends. The CDR3 has 14 amino acids. Germline CDR1 and CDR2: SEHNR and FQNEAQ (reference sequence). The CDR3 sequence is CASSLARGPYGYTF. CDR3 sequence (DNA): TGTGCCAGCAGCTTAGCCAGGGGACCCTATGGCTACACCTTC.

The chain combines TRBV5-1 with TRBJ1-2; the D gene is possibly TRBD1 (5 bases). V was clipped by 5 bases and J by 2 bases, with 10 bases between them. The CDR3 contains 13 residues. Germline V gene lookup returns CDR1 SGHRS and CDR2 YFSETQ. The DNA of the CDR3 is TGCGCCAGCAGAAAGGACACGAACTATGGCTACACCTTC. It yields the protein CASRKDTNYGYTF.

This clone was counted a single time. The same CDR3 also results from other DNA sequences found in this sample. The V call is TRBV28, the J call TRBJ2-1, with D perhaps TRBD2 (5 bases). Germline V gene lookup returns CDR1 MDHEN and CDR2 SYDVKM. Trimming stripped 0 bases from V and 0 bases from J, with 9 bases between. CDR3 length: 16 residues. DNA for the CDR3: TGTGCCAGCAGTTTATGGGGGAGCAGCTCCTACAATGAGCAGTTCTTC. It codes for CASSLWGSSSYNEQFF.

This chain joins TRBV27 and TRBJ1-5; D perhaps matches TRBD1 (6 bases). V was clipped by 6 bases and J by 6 bases, with 24 bases between them. The germline V gene encodes CDR1 MNHEY and CDR2 SMNVEV (reference sequence). The CDR3 is 17 residues long. The CDR3 DNA is TGTGCCAGCAGCCTATGCAGGGGTAACAACCAATGTCAGCCCCAGCATTTT. Encoded protein: CASSLCRGNNQCQPQHF.

The chain couples TRBV18 to TRBJ1-5; no clear D. CDR3 length equals 16 residues. V lost 6 bases to trimming and J lost 2 bases, with 17 bases between them. Germline loops: CDR1 KGHSH, CDR2 LQKENI. CDR3 protein: CASSYSLGKGNQPQHF. DNA of the CDR3: TGTGCCAGCTCCTATAGTCTGGGGAAAGGCAATCAGCCCCAGCATTTT.

V usage is TRBV18 and J usage is TRBJ1-1, with TRBD1 identical over 11 bases. CDR1 is KGHSH, CDR2 LQKENI, per germline. The CDR3 sequence is 15 residues long. V was clipped by 4 bases and J by 7 bases; unmatched bases: 8. The CDR3 loop is CASSLVGQGAIEAFF. As DNA, the CDR3 is TGTGCCAGCTCACTAGTCGGACAGGGGGCGATTGAAGCTTTCTTT. The whole variable domain, filled in from reference TRBV18 and TRBJ1-1, reads NAGVMQNPRHLVRRRGQEARLRCSPMKGHSHVYWYRQLPEEGLKFMVYLQKENIIDESGMPKERFSAEFPKEGPSILRIQQVVRGDSAAYFCASSLVGQGAIEAFFGQGTRLTVV.

This sequence joins TRBV5-6 and TRBJ2-7, with 8 positions matching TRBD1. The germline V gene has CDR1 SGHDT and CDR2 YYEEEE. This CDR3 region has 14 residues. Trimming cost V 2 bases and J 3 bases; bases outside gene matches: 4. CDR3 sequence: CASSLRQGIYEQYF. The DNA of the CDR3 is TGTGCCAGCAGCTTACGACAGGGGATCTACGAGCAGTACTTC.

The V and J genes are TRBV10-1 and TRBJ2-3, with 7 bases matching TRBD1. V lost 4 bases, J lost 2 bases, and 9 bases stayed unmatched. The CDR3 is 16 residues long. The germline V gene has CDR1 WNHNN and CDR2 SYGVQD (reference sequence). CDR3 protein: CASSGDSVAITDTQYF. The CDR3 DNA is TGCGCCAGCAGTGGGGACAGCGTGGCTATCACAGATACGCAGTATTTT.

The chain is built from TRBV15 and TRBJ2-1; D gene ambiguous. Germline V gene sequence: CDR1 LNHNV, CDR2 YYDKDF (reference sequence). This CDR3 contains 15 residues. Trimming shortened V by 8 bases and J by 0 bases, and 14 bases separated the two germline ends. CDR3 residues: CATRSLVPSYNEQFF. CDR3 in DNA: TGTGCCACCCGGAGCCTAGTCCCCTCCTACAATGAGCAGTTCTTC.

To note about this clone: The sample has other DNA sequences that encode this CDR3 too. The chain recombines TRBV10-3 with TRBJ1-5; D gene ambiguous. V shed 6 bases and J shed 1 base, with 10 bases lying between them. Per the germline V gene, CDR1 is ENHRY and CDR2 is SYGVKD. The CDR3 is made up of 14 amino acids. In DNA form, the CDR3 reads TGTGCCATCAGCGTAGACCTAAGCAATCAGCCCCAGCATTTT. This gives the protein CAISVDLSNQPQHF.

The chain links TRBV19 to TRBJ2-1; 7 bases line up with TRBD2. CDR1 and CDR2 from the germline V gene are LNHDA and SQIVND (reference sequence). The CDR3 has 16 residues. The J segment lost 1 base and the V segment lost 10 bases, leaving 13 bases of the junction unmatched. The CDR3, as DNA: TGTGCCACCAAGAGTAAAAGCGGGGATTCCTACAATGAGCAGTTCTTC. Protein product: CATKSKSGDSYNEQFF.

This chain joins TRBV18 and TRBJ2-3; perhaps TRBD1 as D (6 bases). The V gene's germline CDR1 is KGHSH and CDR2 LQKENI. The ends were cut back, 5 bases at V and 1 base at J, with 13 bases in the middle. This CDR3 has 15 amino acids. The CDR3 reads CASSVNPGGTDTQYF. The CDR3 DNA is TGTGCCAGCTCAGTAAACCCAGGGGGCACAGATACGCAGTATTTT.